Listed here are 3 T cell receptor beta chains from one sample, sequenced in a study of cytomegalovirus exposure and HLA in healthy donors. Primers for the PCR totalled 60 Vbeta and 13 Jbeta. Method: immunoSEQ multiplex PCR; TCRdb's copy keeps in-frame clones and lacks some. This listing includes 70,000 to 80,000 clones. Sequencing was performed on PBMCs. These receptors were collected from a man aged 35 to 55 in good health and CMV-seronegative.

The chain is built from TRBV30 and TRBJ1-5; no reliable D call. Germline V lookup: CDR1 GTSNPN, CDR2 SVGIG (reference sequence). The V and J ends lost 1 base and 1 base respectively, with 2 bases between them. The CDR3 consists of 12 residues. In nucleotides, the CDR3 is TGTGCCTGGAGTGCAAGCAATCAGCCCCAGCATTTT. Its protein is CAWSASNQPQHF.

The chain couples TRBV25-1 to TRBJ2-7; 7 nucleotides agree with TRBD2. The length of the CDR3 is 13 residues. Trimming at V came to 7 bases and at J to 5 bases, leaving 8 bases not matched to a gene. Per germline, CDR1 MGHDK and CDR2 SYGVNS. The DNA of the CDR3 is TGTGCCAGCATGCGACCGGGGGGAAACGAGCAGTACTTC. It codes for CASMRPGGNEQYF.

This sequence joins TRBV25-1 and TRBJ2-7; possible D gene TRBD2, 6 bases. Germline-derived CDR1 and CDR2 are MGHDK and SYGVNS. Trimming shortened V by 2 bases and J by 6 bases, and 14 bases separated the two germline ends. The CDR3 totals 14 residues. CDR3 in amino acids: CASSEKGRIGEQYF. CDR3 in DNA: TGTGCCAGCAGTGAAAAAGGGAGGATTGGCGAGCAGTACTTC.